A selection of T cell receptor beta chains follows, all from one sample in a study of PD-1 blockade in classical Hodgkin lymphoma. Data came from immunoSEQ multiplex PCR; TCRdb stores just in-frame clones and leaves some out. Counted here are roughly 8,200 clones, around 88% occurring once; the ten biggest clones make up 30% to 35%. The sequencing here drew on peripheral blood mononuclear cells (PBMCs), taken before the fourth cycle of nivolumab. These receptor sequences come from a human donor with classical Hodgkin lymphoma. The CDR3 runs from the conserved cysteine through the conserved F or W. Each record gives: V gene, CDR3 protein.

TRBV4-1 | CASSQGKMELDSGANVLTF
TRBV29-1 | CSVGYLGEKLFF
TRBV7-9 | CASSPDRGFTSPLHF
TRBV28 | CASTWDHGYTF
TRBV11-2 | CASSSLRGHLGEKLFF
TRBV6-5 | CASSFSGSSYEQYF
TRBV4-1 | CASSQAPGGGGYTF
TRBV5-1 | CASSLASGNTIYF
TRBV5-1 | CASSESGGGQPQHF
TRBV2 | CASRPGYNEQFF
TRBV6-5 | CASSWTGVNYGYTF
TRBV13 | CASSIRTSVDEQYF
TRBV11-1 | CASSSKAETGNYGYTF
TRBV2 | CASSDSSGTNTGELFF
TRBV29-1 | CSVALGGVSDTQYF
TRBV9 | CASSARTEPFYEQYF
TRBV14 | CASSQVSIRETQYF
TRBV5-4 | CASSSEGYTDTQYF
TRBV6-5 | CASSYMAGFTDTQYF
TRBV7-9 | CASSLWGQRNTEAFF
TRBV28 | CASSSQGLSSYEQYF
TRBV27 | CASSATTGPDTQYF
TRBV6-8 | CASSYSETQYF
TRBV19 | CASSKTSGSFDEQFF
TRBV10-2 | CASSEAGAYEQYF
TRBV4-1 | CASSQEPSSTEAFF
TRBV10-2 | CASSAGSRGTDTQYF
TRBV4-1 | CASSHPRRIAGGNEQFF
TRBV4-1 | CASSQESGASGANVLTF
TRBV10-3 | CAIRDLTGHEQFF
TRBV15 | CATLRSREPQETQYF
TRBV11-2 | CASSLVTDRIKRNTIYF
TRBV6-5 | CASSYRPLEVNTEAFF
TRBV27 | CASRQHHQETQYF
TRBV9 | CASSASGRSYNEQFF
TRBV5-5 | CASSLLAGGYNEQFF
TRBV6-5 | CAAWTSGYEQYF
TRBV5-1 | CASSLIGGKNEQFF
TRBV19 | CASIAATGDGYTF
TRBV6-5 | CASKAGSSYEQYF
TRBV7-2 | CASSQQGSYTGELFF
TRBV7-2 | CASSLVGDQPQHF
TRBV2 | CASSEAGGTGPQHF
TRBV5-1 | CASSLKDSNTEAFF
TRBV20-1 | CSASPGIEQYF
TRBV4-1 | CASSQVPGTYEQYF
TRBV7-2 | CASSRDSYNEQFF
TRBV6-6 | CASSYPTRLSTEAFF
TRBV29-1 | CSVSAGLAGMQETQYF
TRBV6-1 | CASSVQGGSGYEQYF
TRBV19 | CASSIELGQRLQPQHF
TRBV2 | CAGKGLAGGDTQYF
TRBV6-7 | CASSYPLTSGVHNEQFF
TRBV5-6 | CASSPWTGWNGYTF
TRBV2 | CANLRSMNTEAFF
TRBV11-2 | CASSLGQGRIEAFF
TRBV14 | CASGTDYGYTF
TRBV7-3 | CASRNTGGTEAFF
TRBV27 | CASSSETGANNEQFF